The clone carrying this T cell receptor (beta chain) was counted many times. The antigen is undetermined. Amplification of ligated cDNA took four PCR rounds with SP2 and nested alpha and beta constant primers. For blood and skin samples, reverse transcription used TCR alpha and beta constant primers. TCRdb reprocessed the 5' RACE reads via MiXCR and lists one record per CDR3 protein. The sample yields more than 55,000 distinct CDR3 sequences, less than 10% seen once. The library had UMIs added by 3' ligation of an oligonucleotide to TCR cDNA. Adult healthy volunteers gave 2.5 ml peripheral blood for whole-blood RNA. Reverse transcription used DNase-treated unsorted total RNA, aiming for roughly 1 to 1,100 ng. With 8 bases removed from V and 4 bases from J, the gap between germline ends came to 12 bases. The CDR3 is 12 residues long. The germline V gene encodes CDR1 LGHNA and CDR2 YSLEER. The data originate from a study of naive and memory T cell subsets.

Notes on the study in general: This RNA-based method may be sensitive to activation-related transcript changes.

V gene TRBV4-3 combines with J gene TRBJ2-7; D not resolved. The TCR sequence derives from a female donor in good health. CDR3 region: CASSKVVYEQYF. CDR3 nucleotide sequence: TGCGCCAGCTCCAAAGTCGTTTACGAGCAGTACTTC.